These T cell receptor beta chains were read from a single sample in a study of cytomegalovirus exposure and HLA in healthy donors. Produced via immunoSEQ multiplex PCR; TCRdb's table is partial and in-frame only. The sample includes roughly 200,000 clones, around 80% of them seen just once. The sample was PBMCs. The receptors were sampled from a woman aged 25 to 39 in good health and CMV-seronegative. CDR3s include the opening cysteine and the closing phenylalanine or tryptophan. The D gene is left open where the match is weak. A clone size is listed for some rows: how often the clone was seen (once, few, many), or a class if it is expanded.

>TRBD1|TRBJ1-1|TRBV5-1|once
CASSSTLDRGLGTEAFF
TGCGCCAGCAGCTCGACTCTGGACAGGGGGCTGGGAACTGAAGCTTTCTTT
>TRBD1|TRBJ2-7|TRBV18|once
CASSPRPGGYEQYF
TGTGCCAGCTCACCACGTCCAGGGGGCTACGAGCAGTACTTC
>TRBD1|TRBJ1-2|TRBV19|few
CASRSDRGRRGYTF
TGTGCCAGTAGGTCGGACAGGGGGAGGAGAGGCTACACCTTC
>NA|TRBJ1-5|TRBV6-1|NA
CASSESHRQPQHF
TGTGCCAGCAGTGAATCTCACCGGCAGCCCCAGCATTTT
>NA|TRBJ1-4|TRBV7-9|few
CASSTQQGRTNEKLFF
TGTGCCAGCAGCACCCAACAGGGAAGAACTAATGAAAAACTGTTTTTT
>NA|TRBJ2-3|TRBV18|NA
CASSPDSRTDTQYF
TGTGCCAGCTCACCAGACAGCCGCACAGATACGCAGTATTTT
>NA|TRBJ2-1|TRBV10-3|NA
CAISESPHPRNEQFF
TGTGCCATCAGTGAGTCCCCTCACCCTCGGAATGAGCAGTTCTTC
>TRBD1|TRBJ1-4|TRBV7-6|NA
CASSQDRPGEKLFF
TGTGCCAGCAGCCAGGACAGGCCCGGTGAAAAACTGTTTTTT
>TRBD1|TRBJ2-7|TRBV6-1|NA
CASSDRSGTGGYEQYF
TGTGCCAGCAGTGACCGAAGCGGGACAGGGGGCTACGAGCAGTACTTC
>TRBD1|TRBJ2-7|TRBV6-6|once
CASSYSDSGGEQYF
TGTGCCAGCAGTTACTCGGACTCAGGGGGCGAGCAGTACTTC
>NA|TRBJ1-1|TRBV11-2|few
CASSFGGTEAFF
TGTGCCAGCAGCTTTGGCGGAACTGAAGCTTTCTTT
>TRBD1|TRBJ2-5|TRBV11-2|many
CASSPRTGGGETQYF
TGTGCCAGCAGCCCCCGGACAGGGGGAGGGGAGACCCAGTACTTC
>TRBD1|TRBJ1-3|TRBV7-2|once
CASSSRTGKGNTIYF
TGTGCCAGCAGCTCACGGACAGGGAAGGGAAACACCATATATTTT
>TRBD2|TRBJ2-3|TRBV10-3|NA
CAISGPSSGITDTQYF
TGTGCCATCAGTGGACCCTCTAGCGGGATCACAGATACGCAGTATTTT
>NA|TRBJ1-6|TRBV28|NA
CASSYWIGISYNSPLHF
TGTGCCAGCAGTTACTGGATCGGGATCTCCTATAATTCACCCCTCCACTTT
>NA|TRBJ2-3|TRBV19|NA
CASTRPPDTQYF
TGTGCCAGTACTAGGCCCCCAGATACGCAGTATTTT
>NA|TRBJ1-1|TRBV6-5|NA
CATWTGRNTEAFF
TGTGCCACATGGACCGGGAGGAACACTGAAGCTTTCTTT
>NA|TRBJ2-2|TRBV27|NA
CASSPQGRGYPGELFF
TGTGCCAGCAGTCCCCAAGGCAGGGGCTATCCCGGGGAGCTGTTTTTT
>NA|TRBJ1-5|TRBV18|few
CASSTRAQGMNQPQHF
TGTGCCAGCTCAACAAGGGCCCAGGGAATGAATCAGCCCCAGCATTTT
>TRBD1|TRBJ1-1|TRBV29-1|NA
CSVAGQAETEAFF
TGCAGCGTCGCGGGACAGGCGGAGACTGAAGCTTTCTTT
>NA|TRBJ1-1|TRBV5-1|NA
CASSLEGVMNTEAFF
TGCGCCAGCAGCTTGGAAGGGGTGATGAACACTGAAGCTTTCTTT
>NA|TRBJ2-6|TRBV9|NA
CASSGNRGGANVLTF
TGTGCCAGCAGCGGAAACCGCGGGGGGGCCAACGTCCTGACTTTC